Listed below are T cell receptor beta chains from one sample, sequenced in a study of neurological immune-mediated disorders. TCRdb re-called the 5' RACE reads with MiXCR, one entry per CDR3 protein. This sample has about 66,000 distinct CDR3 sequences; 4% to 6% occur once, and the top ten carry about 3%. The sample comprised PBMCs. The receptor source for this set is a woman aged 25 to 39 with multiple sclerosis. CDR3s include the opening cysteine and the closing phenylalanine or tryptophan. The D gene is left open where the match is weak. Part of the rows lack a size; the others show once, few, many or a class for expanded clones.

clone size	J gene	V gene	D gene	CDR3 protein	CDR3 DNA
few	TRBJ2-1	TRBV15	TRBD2	CATSRDRGRGKTYNEQFF	TGTGCCACCAGCAGAGATCGGGGGAGGGGAAAAACCTACAATGAGCAGTTCTTC
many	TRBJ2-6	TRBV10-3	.	CAISGGPSGANVLTF	TGTGCCATCTCCGGCGGACCCTCTGGGGCCAACGTCCTGACTTTC
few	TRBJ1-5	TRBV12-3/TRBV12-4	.	CASSRISQPQHF	TGTGCCAGCAGTCGCATCTCTCAGCCCCAGCATTTT
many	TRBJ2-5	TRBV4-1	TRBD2	CASSRMIAGGQETQYF	TGCGCCAGCAGCCGCATGATAGCGGGGGGCCAAGAGACCCAGTACTTC
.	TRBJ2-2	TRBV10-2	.	CASSESSRSTGELFF	TGCGCCAGCAGTGAGTCGAGCCGAAGTACCGGGGAGCTGTTTTTT
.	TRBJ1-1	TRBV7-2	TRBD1	CASSSPGTGLPTEAFF	TGTGCCAGCAGCTCCCCCGGGACAGGGCTCCCGACTGAAGCTTTCTTT
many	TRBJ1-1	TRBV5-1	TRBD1	CASSPQGTEAFF	TGCGCCAGCAGCCCACAGGGGACTGAAGCTTTCTTT
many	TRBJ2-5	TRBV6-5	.	CASSYRETQYF	TGTGCCAGCAGTTACCGGGAGACCCAGTACTTC
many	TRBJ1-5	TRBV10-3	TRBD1	CAISERRAGTGLSNQPQHF	TGTGCCATCAGTGAGAGGAGGGCAGGGACAGGGCTTAGCAATCAGCCCCAGCATTTT
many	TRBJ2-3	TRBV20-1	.	CSARGGTRSTDTQYF	TGCAGTGCTAGAGGGGGGACAAGGAGCACAGATACGCAGTATTTT
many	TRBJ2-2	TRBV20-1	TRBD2	CSAQRPSGGDTGELFF	TGCAGTGCGCAGCGCCCTAGCGGGGGAGACACCGGGGAGCTGTTTTTT
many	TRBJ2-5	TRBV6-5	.	CASSLGRFWETQYF	TGTGCCAGCAGTCTAGGACGGTTTTGGGAGACCCAGTACTTC
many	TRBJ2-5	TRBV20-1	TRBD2	CSAGERGAVETQYF	TGCAGTGCTGGAGAGCGGGGGGCAGTGGAGACCCAGTACTTC
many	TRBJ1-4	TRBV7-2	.	CASSLVLGNEKLFF	TGTGCCAGCAGCTTAGTTCTCGGAAATGAAAAACTGTTTTTT
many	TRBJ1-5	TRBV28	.	CASSLTGVGNQPQHF	TGTGCCAGCAGTTTGACGGGGGTCGGCAATCAGCCCCAGCATTTT
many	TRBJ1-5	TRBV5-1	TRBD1	CASSFGQGGSNQPQHF	TGCGCCAGCAGCTTCGGACAGGGTGGTAGCAATCAGCCCCAGCATTTT
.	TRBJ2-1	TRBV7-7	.	CASSLVSGTPYNEQFF	TGTGCTAGCAGCTTAGTGTCCGGGACACCTTACAATGAGCAGTTCTTC
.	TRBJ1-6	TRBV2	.	CASSEGQGVNSPLHF	TGTGCCAGCAGTGAAGGGCAAGGGGTCAATTCACCCCTCCACTTT
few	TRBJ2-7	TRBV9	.	CASSSSGGGAYEQYF	TGTGCCAGCAGCTCCTCCGGAGGGGGGGCCTACGAGCAGTACTTC
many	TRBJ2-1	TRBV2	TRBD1	CASRGQETSYNEQFF	TGTGCCAGCAGGGGACAGGAAACCTCCTACAATGAGCAGTTCTTC
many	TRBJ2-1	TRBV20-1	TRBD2	CSARGRSGGFNEQFF	TGCAGTGCTAGAGGTCGCAGCGGGGGGTTTAATGAGCAGTTCTTC
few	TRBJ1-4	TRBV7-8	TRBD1	CASSLRRVGGNEKLFF	TGTGCCAGCAGCTTACGGCGGGTAGGGGGCAATGAAAAACTGTTTTTT
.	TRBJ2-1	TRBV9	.	CASSVAQINNEQFF	TGTGCCAGCAGCGTAGCTCAAATAAACAATGAGCAGTTCTTC
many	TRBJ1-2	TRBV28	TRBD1	CASSSPRTGEGYGYTF	TGTGCCAGCAGTTCCCCCCGGACAGGGGAGGGCTACGGCTACACCTTC
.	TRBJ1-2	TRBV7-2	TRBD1	CASSSSGQLYTF	TGTGCCAGCAGCTCCTCGGGACAGCTCTACACCTTC
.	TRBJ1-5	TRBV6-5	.	CASSSRENNQPQHF	TGTGCCAGCAGTTCCCGGGAAAACAATCAGCCCCAGCATTTT
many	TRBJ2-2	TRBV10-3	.	CAISDSWGTGELFF	TGTGCCATCAGTGATTCGTGGGGGACCGGGGAGCTGTTTTTT
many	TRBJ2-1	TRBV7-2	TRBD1	CASRPGGSGKIDEQFF	TGTGCCAGCAGACCAGGGGGTTCGGGGAAAATAGATGAGCAGTTCTTC
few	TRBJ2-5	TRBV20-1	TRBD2	CSVQAGGNQETQYF	TGCAGTGTCCAAGCGGGGGGGAACCAAGAGACCCAGTACTTC
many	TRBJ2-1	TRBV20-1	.	CSASVRRDEQFF	TGCAGTGCTAGCGTCAGGCGGGATGAGCAGTTCTTC
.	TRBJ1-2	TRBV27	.	CASSRNRVGGYTF	TGTGCCAGCAGTCGCAACAGGGTTGGCGGCTACACCTTC
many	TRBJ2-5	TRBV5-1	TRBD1	CASSLRGTGTETQYF	TGCGCCAGCAGCCTGCGAGGGACAGGTACAGAGACCCAGTACTTC
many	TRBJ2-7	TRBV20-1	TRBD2	CSARDAGTSKLGPYEQYF	TGCAGTGCTAGGGATGCCGGGACTAGCAAGTTGGGGCCCTACGAGCAGTACTTC
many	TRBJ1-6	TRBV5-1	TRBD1	CASSVGTGGNSPLHF	TGCGCCAGCAGCGTCGGGACAGGGGGAAATTCACCCCTCCACTTT
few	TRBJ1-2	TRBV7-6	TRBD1	CASSPRQGGYGYTF	TGTGCCAGCAGCCCGCGACAGGGAGGCTATGGCTACACCTTC
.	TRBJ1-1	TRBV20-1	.	CSARDPLQRDYTEAFF	TGCAGTGCTAGAGATCCTCTCCAGCGGGACTACACTGAAGCTTTCTTT
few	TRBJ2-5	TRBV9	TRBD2	CASSERQAGAKAETQYF	TGTGCCAGCAGCGAGAGGCAAGCGGGGGCAAAGGCAGAGACCCAGTACTTC
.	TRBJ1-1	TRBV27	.	CASSLSWGSLTEAFF	TGTGCCAGCAGTTTATCGTGGGGAAGTCTTACTGAAGCTTTCTTT
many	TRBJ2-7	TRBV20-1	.	CSAHDTRRARRQYF	TGCAGTGCCCATGATACCAGGCGGGCACGCAGGCAGTACTTC
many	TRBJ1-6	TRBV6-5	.	CASRTSSSPLNF	TGTGCCAGCAGGACATCTTCCTCACCCCTCAACTTT
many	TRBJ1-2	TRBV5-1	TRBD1	CASSLAGTGGEGYTF	TGCGCCAGCAGTTTGGCCGGGACAGGGGGCGAAGGCTACACCTTC
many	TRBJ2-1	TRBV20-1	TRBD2	CSAFGTQRGNEQFF	TGCAGTGCGTTCGGGACACAGCGGGGGAATGAGCAGTTCTTC
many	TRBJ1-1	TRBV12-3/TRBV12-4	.	CASRHDRRSMNTEAFF	TGTGCCAGCAGACACGACAGGAGGTCTATGAACACTGAAGCTTTCTTT
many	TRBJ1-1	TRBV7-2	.	CASSLKRGPNTEAFF	TGTGCCAGCAGCCTCAAAAGGGGACCCAACACTGAAGCTTTCTTT
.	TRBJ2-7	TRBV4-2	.	CASSQEPYYEQYF	TGTGCCAGCAGCCAAGAACCGTACTACGAGCAGTACTTC
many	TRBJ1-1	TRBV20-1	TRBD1	CSAGTGTGAGAFF	TGCAGTGCTGGAACCGGGACAGGGGCGGGCGCTTTCTTT
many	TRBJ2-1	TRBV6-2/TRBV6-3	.	CASSYPDSDNEQFF	TGTGCCAGCAGTTACCCGGACTCGGACAATGAGCAGTTCTTC